Listed here are 20 T cell receptor beta chains from one sample, sequenced in a study of T cell changes during pregnancy in multiple sclerosis (dated by TCRdb to between 2018 and 2020). The library was produced with the immunoSEQ multiplex PCR assay. TCRdb retrieved this table from immuneACCESS and kept in-frame rearrangements only. Not all clones are present; in checked studies, unresolved V genes account for under half, and no reason is known for the remainder. This sample is represented by more than 40,000 clones; 89% of them were singletons. The ten largest clones represent more than 0.6% of the sample. Here the sequenced sample was CD4+ T cells from peripheral blood mononuclear cells, taken in the first trimester of pregnancy. Receptors were obtained from a female donor with multiple sclerosis, enrolled in a pregnancy study.

This chain connects TRBV7-2 to TRBJ2-7; 8 bases are a match to TRBD2. Germline V gene sequence: CDR1 SGHTA, CDR2 FQGNSA. This CDR3 is 15 amino acids long. The V and J ends lost 0 bases and 6 bases, in that order; junction bases with no gene match: 7. In DNA form, the CDR3 reads TGTGCCAGCAGCTTAGCCAGCGGGAGTTATGGCGAGCAGTACTTC. This gives the protein CASSLASGSYGEQYF.

The chain employs TRBV5-4 and TRBJ1-2; TRBD1 is a possible D gene (5 bases). Trimming pared 0 bases from V and 5 bases from J, leaving 14 bases between. The CDR3 extends over 15 amino acids. Germline CDR1 SGHNT, CDR2 YYREEE (reference sequence). This chain's CDR3 is CASSLGHQTVYGYTF. CDR3 DNA: TGTGCCAGCAGCTTGGGGCACCAGACAGTGTATGGCTACACCTTC. The entire variable domain, with the rest obtained from reference TRBV5-4 and TRBJ1-2, is as follows: ETGVTQSPTHLIKTRGQQVTLRCSSQSGHNTVSWYQQALGQGPQFIFQYYREEENGRGNFPPRFSGLQFPNYSSELNVNALELDDSALYLCASSLGHQTVYGYTFGSGTRLTVV.

This chain uses TRBV4-1 with TRBJ2-1; 9 bases line up with TRBD2. Germline-derived CDR1 and CDR2 are MGHRA and YSYEKL. The V segment lost 4 bases and the J segment 2 bases; nucleotides outside the gene matches: 12. This CDR3 is built from 18 residues. The CDR3 DNA reads TGCGCCAGCAGCCCCCAGCTATTAGCGGGAGTAACCTACAATGAGCAGTTCTTC. Translation gives CASSPQLLAGVTYNEQFF.

This clone appeared a single time. The chain links TRBV2 to TRBJ1-4, with D possibly TRBD1 on 5 matching bases. The V end was cut by 2 bases, the J end by 0 bases, with 7 bases between. In germline, CDR1 is SNHLY, CDR2 FYNNEI. The CDR3 is made up of 15 amino acids. As DNA, the CDR3 is TGTGCCAGCAGTGAACTGACAGCAACTAATGAAAAACTGTTTTTT. Its protein product is CASSELTATNEKLFF.

This clone was recorded only once. CDR3 sequence: CATSRPADWGLYNEQFF. CDR3 DNA sequence: TGTGCCACCAGCAGACCCGCGGACTGGGGGCTCTACAATGAGCAGTTCTTC. The chain combines TRBV15 with TRBJ2-1; a possible D gene is TRBD1 (6 bases). Per the germline V gene, CDR1 is LNHNV and CDR2 is YYDKDF (reference sequence). Deletions cut 2 bases from V and 3 bases from J, with 17 bases between. This CDR3 is built from 17 residues.

This chain connects TRBV11-2 to TRBJ2-7, with D tentatively TRBD2 (6 bases). From germline, CDR1 is SGHAT and CDR2 FQNNGV. The ends were cut back, 5 bases at V and 0 bases at J, with 17 bases in the middle. The CDR3 covers 16 residues. DNA for the CDR3: TGTGCCAGCAGCCGTGGGGGACTCACCGACTCCTACGAGCAGTACTTC. It yields the protein CASSRGGLTDSYEQYF.

J is TRBJ1-5 and V is TRBV5-1; 9 bases fit TRBD1. CDR1 is SGHRS, CDR2 YFSETQ, per germline. This CDR3 contains 14 residues. V gave up 6 bases and J gave up 6 bases; unmatched junction bases: 7. The CDR3 coding sequence is TGCGCCAGCAAGCTCGGGACAGGGAGTCAGCCCCAGCATTTT. Protein product: CASKLGTGSQPQHF.

The chain is built from TRBV11-2 and TRBJ2-1; the match to TRBD2 covers 8 bases. Germline CDR1 and CDR2: SGHAT and FQNNGV. The V and J ends lost 5 bases and 2 bases, in that order; junction bases with no gene match: 8. The CDR3 runs to 16 residues. The CDR3 nucleotides read TGTGCCAGCAGCAAGGGGGGCGGGAGGACCTACAATGAGCAGTTCTTC. It codes for CASSKGGGRTYNEQFF. Complete variable domain (other parts from reference TRBV11-2 and TRBJ2-1): EAGVAQSPRYKIIEKRQSVAFWCNPISGHATLYWYQQILGQGPKLLIQFQNNGVVDDSQLPKDRFSAERLKGVDSTLKIQPAKLEDSAVYLCASSKGGGRTYNEQFFGPGTRLTVL.

The V gene is TRBV7-2, the J gene TRBJ2-7, with D perhaps matching TRBD2 (6 bases). The V end lost 8 bases, the J end lost 4 bases, and 9 bases lay between the germline ends. This CDR3 has 11 residues. Germline loops: CDR1 SGHTA, CDR2 FQGNSA. CDR3 sequence (DNA): TGTGCCAGCTCCCGGGGGTACGAGCAGTACTTC. Translation gives CASSRGYEQYF.

The chain combines TRBV9 with TRBJ2-3; the D gene is possibly TRBD1 (5 bases). CDR3 length equals 15 residues. Germline values: CDR1 SGDLS, CDR2 YYNGEE. The V end was cut by 4 bases, the J end by 0 bases, with 12 bases between. The CDR3 nucleotides are TGTGCCAGCAGCCGTGGTGGGGCTAGCACAGATACGCAGTATTTT. The encoded protein is CASSRGGASTDTQYF.

The chain recombines TRBV11-3 with TRBJ2-5; D perhaps matches TRBD2 (5 bases). V gave up 5 bases and J gave up 5 bases, with 18 bases separating them. The CDR3 loop spans 15 amino acids. Germline-derived CDR1 and CDR2 are SGHNT and YENEEA. CDR3 residues: CASSRMSGWAETQYF. The CDR3 coding sequence is TGTGCCAGCAGCCGTATGTCGGGATGGGCGGAGACCCAGTACTTC.

The chain carries TRBV28 and TRBJ1-1, with D tentatively TRBD1 (6 bases). The V gene's germline CDR1 is MDHEN and CDR2 SYDVKM. CDR3 length: 13 residues. V shed 6 bases and J shed 6 bases, with 14 bases lying between them. The CDR3 nucleotides are TGTGCCAGCAGCAAAGGGGGGGGAGCTGAAGCTTTCTTT. Its translation: CASSKGGGAEAFF.

The chain links TRBV6-5 to TRBJ2-7, with D tentatively TRBD2 (6 bases). This CDR3 has 12 residues. Per germline, CDR1 MNHEY and CDR2 SVGAGI. Trimming left V 6 bases short and J 6 bases short, with 12 bases between. CDR3 sequence: CASSGGGGEQYF. In DNA, the CDR3 is TGTGCCAGCAGCGGGGGTGGTGGCGAGCAGTACTTC.

The V and J genes are TRBV6-6 and TRBJ1-3, with TRBD1 matching 8 bases. From germline, CDR1 is MNHNY and CDR2 SVGAGI (reference sequence). Trimming removed 7 bases from V and 2 bases from J; junction bases left unmatched: 7. The CDR3 loop spans 15 amino acids. The CDR3 reads CASTPQGVAGNTIYF. CDR3 DNA: TGTGCCAGCACCCCACAGGGGGTGGCTGGAAACACCATATATTTT.

The CDR3, as DNA: TGTGCCAGCAGTGACCCAGCGGGAGGGTCCAATGAGCAGTTCTTC. Translated: CASSDPAGGSNEQFF. V usage is TRBV2 and J usage is TRBJ2-1; 10 nucleotides align to TRBD2. Germline V gene data show CDR1 as SNHLY and CDR2 as FYNNEI. V lost 3 bases, J lost 6 bases, and 5 bases stayed unmatched. CDR3 size: 15 residues.

J is TRBJ2-1 and V is TRBV7-2, with a weak D call TRBD1 (5 bases). V was cut by 2 bases and J by 4 bases, with 12 bases left in between. Germline V gene sequence: CDR1 SGHTA, CDR2 FQGNSA. CDR3 length: 15 amino acids. This CDR3 reads CASSLQTVSYNEQFF. The CDR3 coding sequence is TGTGCCAGCAGCTTACAGACAGTCAGTTACAATGAGCAGTTCTTC.

V usage is TRBV6-1 and J usage is TRBJ1-3, with a possible D match to TRBD1 (5 bases). The germline CDR1 and CDR2 sequences are MNHNS and SASEGT. There are 15 residues in the CDR3. V was shortened by 0 bases and J by 4 bases, with 10 bases between the two germline ends. In DNA form, the CDR3 reads TGTGCCAGCAGTGAAGCGGTGGCAGGGGGAAACACCATATATTTT. Its protein is CASSEAVAGGNTIYF.

The V and J genes are TRBV7-2 and TRBJ2-7, with TRBD2 identical over 7 bases. CDR1 and CDR2 (germline): SGHTA, FQGNSA. With 2 bases clipped from V and 3 bases from J, the junction kept 1 base outside the gene matches. CDR3 size: 13 residues. The CDR3 region is CASSLQRGYEQYF. CDR3 sequence (DNA): TGTGCCAGCAGCTTACAGCGGGGCTACGAGCAGTACTTC.

This clone was counted a few times. The chain combines TRBV2 with TRBJ2-5; the D gene is possibly TRBD1 (5 bases). Between the trimmed V and J ends, which lost 2 bases and 0 bases, there was a span of 19 bases. Per the germline V gene, CDR1 is SNHLY and CDR2 is FYNNEI. The CDR3 length is 18 residues. The CDR3 reads CASSELDATELYQETQYF. The CDR3 coding sequence is TGTGCCAGCAGTGAATTGGATGCGACAGAATTGTACCAAGAGACCCAGTACTTC.

This sequence joins TRBV5-1 and TRBJ1-1, with 8 nucleotides matching TRBD1. Germline loops: CDR1 SGHRS, CDR2 YFSETQ. The V and J ends lost 2 bases and 0 bases, in that order; junction bases with no gene match: 3. The length of the CDR3 is 15 residues. As DNA, the CDR3 is TGCGCCAGCAGCTTACGACAGGGGTTGAACACTGAAGCTTTCTTT. Translating gives CASSLRQGLNTEAFF.